These 30 T cell receptor beta chains were all obtained from the same sample, sequenced in a study of cytomegalovirus exposure and HLA in healthy donors. Method: immunoSEQ multiplex PCR; TCRdb's copy keeps in-frame clones and lacks some. Among approximately 280,000 clones listed, 80% to 90% were seen once. Material for sequencing was PBMCs. These receptors were collected from a woman aged 18-29 years in good health and CMV-seronegative.

J is TRBJ2-1 and V is TRBV27; 8 positions match TRBD2. The germline CDR1 and CDR2 sequences are MNHEY and SMNVEV (reference sequence). J gave up 2 bases and V 7 bases, and 4 bases lay outside the gene matches. This CDR3 is 14 amino acids long. The chain's CDR3 is CASIRLAPYNEQFF. CDR3 sequence (DNA): TGTGCCAGCATACGACTAGCGCCCTACAATGAGCAGTTCTTC.

This CDR3 reads CASSTLYRDRGYEQYF. CDR3 nucleotides: TGTGCCAGCAGCACCCTATACCGGGACAGGGGCTACGAGCAGTACTTC. The J gene is TRBJ2-7, the V gene TRBV7-8, with 10 nucleotides matching TRBD1. CDR1 and CDR2 (germline): SGHVS, FQNEAQ. CDR3 length: 16 amino acids. Trimming cost V 5 bases and J 3 bases; bases outside gene matches: 10.

The chain joins TRBV5-6 to TRBJ2-3; TRBD2 matches 9 bases. The V gene end was trimmed by 1 base and the J gene end by 2 bases; junction bases not matched to a gene: 5. The V gene's germline CDR1 is SGHDT and CDR2 YYEEEE. The CDR3 runs 16 residues. The CDR3 DNA follows: TGTGCCAGCAGCTTGTTGGCTAGCGGGACCACAGATACGCAGTATTTT. This translates into CASSLLASGTTDTQYF.

This clone was counted only a few times. The gene calls are TRBV18 and TRBJ1-5, with 9 positions matching TRBD1. This CDR3 comprises 16 residues. Germline trimming cut 3 bases from V and 4 bases from J; bases unmatched to any gene: 7. Germline CDR1 is KGHSH and CDR2 is LQKENI. The CDR3 loop is CASSPGQGTGNQPQHF. As DNA, the CDR3 is TGTGCCAGCTCACCGGGACAGGGTACGGGTAATCAGCCCCAGCATTTT.

The chain is built from TRBV18 and TRBJ2-1; 11 positions match TRBD2. Per germline, CDR1 KGHSH and CDR2 LQKENI. V lost 3 bases, J lost 7 bases, and 2 bases stayed unmatched. There are 14 residues in the CDR3. Written as DNA, the CDR3 is TGTGCCAGCTCACCTAGCGGGAGGGGGAATGAGCAGTTCTTC. Its protein is CASSPSGRGNEQFF.

This clone was observed once. This chain connects TRBV30 to TRBJ1-5; D possibly corresponds to TRBD1 (5 bases). CDR3 size: 17 residues. The germline V gene encodes CDR1 GTSNPN and CDR2 SVGIG (reference sequence). V lost 3 bases and J lost 0, with 18 bases in between. The CDR3 loop is CAWRPGLSTDSNQPQHF. Written as DNA, the CDR3 is TGTGCCTGGAGACCGGGACTCTCAACGGATAGCAATCAGCCCCAGCATTTT. The entire variable domain, with the rest obtained from reference TRBV30 and TRBJ1-5, is as follows: SQTIHQWPATLVQPVGSPLSLECTVEGTSNPNLYWYRQAAGRGLQLLFYSVGIGQISSEVPQNLSASRPQDRQFILSSKKLLLSDSGFYLCAWRPGLSTDSNQPQHFGDGTRLSIL.

The V and J genes are TRBV9 and TRBJ1-4, with 7 positions matching TRBD1. Germline CDR1 SGDLS, CDR2 YYNGEE. Unmatched junction bases numbered 4, after V lost 0 bases and J lost 5 bases. The CDR3 contains 15 residues. Here the CDR3 reads CASSVAQGQNEKLFF. CDR3 bases: TGTGCCAGCAGCGTAGCCCAGGGACAGAATGAAAAACTGTTTTTT. The variable domain in full, with the rest retrieved from reference TRBV9 and TRBJ1-4, is DSGVTQTPKHLITATGQRVTLRCSPRSGDLSVYWYQQSLDQGLQFLIQYYNGEERAKGNILERFSAQQFPDLHSELNLSSLELGDSALYFCASSVAQGQNEKLFFGSGTQLSVL.

The chain carries TRBV5-1 and TRBJ2-7; the match to TRBD2 covers 12 bases. This CDR3 comprises 15 residues. V was clipped by 4 bases and J by 3 bases; unmatched bases: 5. Germline lookup yields CDR1 SGHRS and CDR2 YFSETQ. CDR3 DNA: TGCGCCAGCAGCCACACTAGCGGGGGGAACTACGAGCAGTACTTC. This gives the protein CASSHTSGGNYEQYF.

The chain carries TRBV6-4 and TRBJ2-7, with TRBD2 matching 9 bases. CDR3 length: 14 residues. The trim removed 5 bases at V and 2 bases at J, leaving 4 bases unmatched. Per germline, CDR1 MRHNA and CDR2 SNTAGT. The chain's CDR3 is CASSILAGPYEQYF. CDR3 nucleotide sequence: TGTGCCAGCAGTATACTAGCGGGCCCCTACGAGCAGTACTTC.

This chain links TRBV4-1 with TRBJ1-1, with D possibly being TRBD1 (6 bases). Per the germline V gene, CDR1 is MGHRA and CDR2 is YSYEKL. V dropped 3 bases and J dropped 0 bases, with 14 bases sitting between them. The CDR3 has 16 residues. CDR3 sequence: CASSHGLTGMNTEAFF. The DNA of the CDR3 is TGCGCCAGCAGCCACGGCTTGACAGGAATGAACACTGAAGCTTTCTTT.

The chain joins TRBV9 to TRBJ2-5; 14 nucleotides line up with TRBD2. Germline-derived CDR1 and CDR2 are SGDLS and YYNGEE. CDR3 length equals 18 residues. V lost 0 bases and J lost 3; bases outside the gene matches: 7. The CDR3 DNA reads as TGTGCCAGCAGCGTAGAGGGACTAGCGGGGGATCCCAAAGAGACCCAGTACTTC. Its translation is CASSVEGLAGDPKETQYF.

The rearrangement joins TRBV7-7 to TRBJ2-1; 12 nucleotides match TRBD2. CDR3 size: 15 residues. The ends lost 5 bases at V and 7 bases at J; junction bases unmatched: 6. Germline lookup yields CDR1 SSHAT and CDR2 FNYEAQ (reference sequence). The CDR3 DNA sequence: TGTGCCAGCAGCGCCGGGACTAGCGGGCGGAATGAGCAGTTCTTC. Translation: CASSAGTSGRNEQFF.

The chain uses TRBV10-3 and TRBJ2-6; 8 bases line up with TRBD1. The CDR3 has 17 residues. The V and J ends lost 2 bases and 3 bases, in that order; junction bases with no gene match: 6. In germline, CDR1 is ENHRY, CDR2 SYGVKD. The CDR3 reads CAISEEGQGSGANVLTF. CDR3 in DNA: TGTGCCATCAGTGAGGAAGGACAGGGCAGTGGGGCCAACGTCCTGACTTTC.

The chain couples TRBV4-3 to TRBJ2-1; possible D gene TRBD2, 7 bases. The ends were cut back, 1 base at V and 0 bases at J, with 16 bases in the middle. The length of the CDR3 is 18 residues. CDR1 LGHNA and CDR2 YSLEER come from the germline V gene. The DNA of the CDR3 is TGCGCCAGCAGCCAAGGCTCGAAGGCGGGGGCCTCCTACAATGAGCAGTTCTTC. The encoded protein is CASSQGSKAGASYNEQFF.

In its sample, this clone was seen once. The J gene is TRBJ2-1, the V gene TRBV6-5; 9 positions agree with TRBD1. The CDR3 extends over 16 amino acids. The V and J ends lost 0 bases and 3 bases, in that order; junction bases with no gene match: 3. Germline values: CDR1 MNHEY, CDR2 SVGAGI. In nucleotides, the CDR3 is TGTGCCAGCAGTTACTCCGGGACAGGGTTCTACAATGAGCAGTTCTTC. Translating it yields CASSYSGTGFYNEQFF.

This clone was detected a few times. The CDR3 region is CASRTDTEAFF. The CDR3, as DNA: TGTGCCAGCAGAACAGACACTGAAGCTTTCTTT. The genes are TRBV28 and TRBJ1-1; D is unclear. V was clipped by 6 bases and J by 3 bases, with 5 bases between them. CDR1 MDHEN and CDR2 SYDVKM come from the germline V gene. The CDR3 has 11 amino acids.

V and J are TRBV2 and TRBJ2-7, with D possibly matching TRBD1 (6 bases). This CDR3 has 12 residues. CDR1 SNHLY and CDR2 FYNNEI come from the germline V gene. Trimming took 5 bases from V and 5 from J, leaving 10 bases between them. CDR3 in amino acids: CASSYRDHEQYF. DNA of the CDR3: TGTGCCAGCAGTTACAGGGACCACGAGCAGTACTTC.

A few counts support this clone. The chain is built from TRBV25-1 and TRBJ1-2; 8 bases fit TRBD1. There are 14 residues in the CDR3. Germline lookup yields CDR1 MGHDK and CDR2 SYGVNS. V shed 3 bases, J shed 3 bases, and the junction held 3 bases outside the gene matches. The CDR3 sequence: CASSDGQGHYGYTF. The CDR3 region has the DNA TGTGCCAGCAGTGACGGACAGGGACACTATGGCTACACCTTC.

The chain recombines TRBV27 with TRBJ1-6; TRBD1 matches 7 bases. The V segment lost 2 bases and the J segment 9 bases; nucleotides outside the gene matches: 4. Germline V gives CDR1 MNHEY, CDR2 SMNVEV (reference sequence). The length of the CDR3 is 14 residues. DNA for the CDR3: TGTGCCAGCAGTTTAAACAGGGGTCTTTCACCCCTCCACTTT. Amino acid sequence: CASSLNRGLSPLHF.

The CDR3 is CATSRHRGLVEKLFF. CDR3 nucleotide sequence: TGTGCCACCAGCAGACACAGGGGGCTGGTGGAAAAACTGTTTTTT. The chain employs TRBV15 and TRBJ1-4, with TRBD1 matching 9 bases. Germline V CDR1 and CDR2: LNHNV, YYDKDF (reference sequence). The CDR3 consists of 15 residues. Trimming took 2 bases from V and 8 from J; bases not matched to a gene: 6.

This sequence joins TRBV10-3 and TRBJ2-3; 11 bases map to TRBD2. Germline CDR1 reads ENHRY; CDR2 reads SYGVKD. The CDR3 consists of 17 residues. J gave up 2 bases and V 3 bases, and 7 bases lay outside the gene matches. In nucleotides, the CDR3 is TGTGCCATCAGTGAAACTCTAGCGGGGGGACTCACAGATACGCAGTATTTT. It yields the protein CAISETLAGGLTDTQYF.

There are a few counts of this clone. The CDR3 reads CASSIRDSNQPQHF. CDR3 sequence (DNA): TGTGCCAGCAGCATCCGGGACAGTAATCAGCCCCAGCATTTT. V usage is TRBV6-5 and J usage is TRBJ1-5, with TRBD1 matching 7 bases. The junction had 6 bases not matched to a gene; V was cut back by 6 bases and J by 4 bases. Per germline, CDR1 MNHEY and CDR2 SVGAGI. There are 14 residues in the CDR3.

V is TRBV28 and J is TRBJ1-4; 9 nucleotides agree with TRBD1. Looked up from germline, CDR1 is MDHEN and CDR2 is SYDVKM. Germline trimming cut 5 bases from V and 7 bases from J; bases unmatched to any gene: 5. There are 14 residues in the CDR3. The CDR3 nucleotides are TGTGCCAGCAGTGTACAGGGGGCCAGTGAAAAACTGTTTTTT. It codes for CASSVQGASEKLFF.

V gene TRBV4-3 combines with J gene TRBJ1-1; maybe TRBD1 (6 bases). The germline gives CDR1 LGHNA, CDR2 YSLEER. V lost 6 bases, J lost 1 base, and 21 bases lay in between. The CDR3 loop spans 17 amino acids. CDR3 in DNA: TGCGCCAGCAGGGAGCTTGGATTCCGGGGGGCGAACACTGAAGCTTTCTTT. This codes for CASRELGFRGANTEAFF.

The chain combines TRBV7-8 with TRBJ1-1; 10 nucleotides match TRBD1. V trimming: 2 bases; J trimming: 0 bases; junction bases outside the gene matches: 12. Germline V gives CDR1 SGHVS, CDR2 FQNEAQ. The CDR3 has 19 residues. CDR3 in amino acids: CASSLRPGQGELMNTEAFF. DNA of the CDR3: TGTGCCAGCAGCTTAAGGCCCGGACAGGGGGAGTTGATGAACACTGAAGCTTTCTTT.

The chain recombines TRBV9 with TRBJ2-5; 7 bases fit TRBD1. The CDR3 spans 16 residues. The germline gives CDR1 SGDLS, CDR2 YYNGEE. The V gene end was trimmed by 0 bases and the J gene end by 3 bases; junction bases not matched to a gene: 8. DNA of the CDR3: TGTGCCAGCAGCGTAGGAGATACCGGGACAGAAGAGACCCAGTACTTC. Translation: CASSVGDTGTEETQYF.

The chain links TRBV30 to TRBJ1-5; 8 bases fit TRBD1. This CDR3 has 16 amino acids. Germline loops: CDR1 GTSNPN, CDR2 SVGIG (reference sequence). J lost 6 bases, V lost 1 base, and 11 bases had no gene match. CDR3 bases: TGTGCCTGGAGTGCAAACAGGGGGTCGCTCGGTCAGCCCCAGCATTTT. Protein sequence: CAWSANRGSLGQPQHF.

This sequence joins TRBV25-1 and TRBJ1-2, with 9 bases identical to TRBD1. V shed 2 bases, J shed 4 bases, and the junction held 5 bases outside the gene matches. Germline V gene lookup returns CDR1 MGHDK and CDR2 SYGVNS. CDR3 length: 15 residues. The CDR3 region is CASSEEGTGLYGYTF. In DNA, the CDR3 is TGTGCCAGCAGTGAAGAAGGGACAGGGCTCTATGGCTACACCTTC.

The chain carries TRBV27 and TRBJ2-7, with D perhaps TRBD2 (6 bases). There are 14 residues in the CDR3. V was clipped by 3 bases and J by 5 bases, with 14 bases between them. The germline V gene has CDR1 MNHEY and CDR2 SMNVEV (reference sequence). CDR3 nucleotide sequence: TGTGCCAGCAGTTTGGCCCTCCCGGGGGACGAGCAGTACTTC. Translation: CASSLALPGDEQYF.

The J gene is TRBJ2-7, the V gene TRBV4-1; maybe TRBD2 (5 bases). V was clipped by 4 bases and J by 2 bases, with 18 bases between them. Per the germline V gene, CDR1 is MGHRA and CDR2 is YSYEKL. The CDR3 is 16 residues long. CDR3: CASSPLGLVVAYEQYF. The CDR3 DNA reads as TGCGCCAGCAGCCCACTAGGGCTCGTTGTGGCCTACGAGCAGTACTTC.